Following are 27 T cell receptor beta chains from one sample sequenced in a study of OX40 agonist ivuxolimab in advanced cancers. The repertoire was sequenced with immunoSEQ multiplex PCR; TCRdb's copy has only in-frame clones and lacks some. The top ten clones hold around 19% of a sample with 35,000 to 45,000 clones, approximately 86% of them seen once. This sample comprised CD4+ or CD8+ T cells sorted from blood, obtained in a trial of the OX40 agonist ivuxolimab. These receptor sequences come from an adult with an advanced solid tumor such as melanoma, head and neck, liver or kidney cancer.

The CDR3 loop is CASSQGEGDRVTQYF. The CDR3, as DNA: TGTGCCAGCAGCCAAGGAGAGGGGGACCGAGTGACCCAGTACTTC. The gene calls are TRBV14 and TRBJ2-5, with D maybe TRBD1 (6 bases). Germline lookup yields CDR1 SGHDN and CDR2 FVKESK. The CDR3 is 15 amino acids. V was pared by 1 base and J by 7 bases, with 16 bases between.

This chain links TRBV28 with TRBJ1-3; D unclear. Germline V gene sequence: CDR1 MDHEN, CDR2 SYDVKM. V was cut by 6 bases and J by 4 bases, with 4 bases left in between. The CDR3 has 11 amino acids. Here the CDR3 DNA reads TGTGCCAGCAGGATGGGAAACACCATATATTTT. It encodes CASRMGNTIYF.

The rearrangement links TRBV7-9 to TRBJ2-1; 8 bases match TRBD2. Germline CDR1 SEHNR, CDR2 FQNEAQ (reference sequence). The CDR3 has 15 amino acids. V was clipped by 5 bases and J by 6 bases; unmatched bases: 9. The CDR3 sequence is CASSLYGGALNEQFF. In DNA form, the CDR3 reads TGTGCCAGCAGCCTTTACGGGGGGGCCCTCAATGAGCAGTTCTTC.

V is TRBV12-5 and J is TRBJ2-1, with a possible D match to TRBD2 (5 bases). Germline V gene data show CDR1 as LGHNT and CDR2 as FRNRAP. The CDR3 spans 15 residues. The V and J ends lost 2 bases and 2 bases respectively, with 10 bases between them. CDR3 in amino acids: CASGLFSVPYNEQFF. The CDR3, as DNA: TGTGCTAGTGGTTTGTTTAGCGTCCCCTACAATGAGCAGTTCTTC.

This clone showed up just a few times. J is TRBJ2-1 and V is TRBV9; perhaps TRBD1 as D (5 bases). The CDR3 spans 14 residues. Trimming stripped 3 bases from V and 8 bases from J, with 15 bases between. Per the germline V gene, CDR1 is SGDLS and CDR2 is YYNGEE. For the CDR3, the DNA is TGTGCCAGCAGCGGCCCGAGCAGGGCAGATGAGCAGTTCTTC. It is translated as CASSGPSRADEQFF.

The DNA for the CDR3 is TGTGCCAGCAGTTTATTTGAGGGGAGCGGGGGGGAAATTGAAAAACTGTTTTTT. It encodes CASSLFEGSGGEIEKLFF. The V gene is TRBV28, the J gene TRBJ1-4; possible D gene TRBD1, 5 bases. Trimming removed 1 base from V and 7 bases from J, with 22 bases in between. This CDR3 comprises 18 residues. Germline V gene sequence: CDR1 MDHEN, CDR2 SYDVKM. The full variable domain, completed using reference TRBV28 and TRBJ1-4, is DVKVTQSSRYLVKRTGEKVFLECVQDMDHENMFWYRQDPGLGLRLIYFSYDVKMKEKGDIPEGYSVSREKKERFSLILESASTNQTSMYLCASSLFEGSGGEIEKLFFGSGTQLSVL.

This clone has a single count. The chain combines TRBV14 with TRBJ1-1, with no clear D. The CDR3 consists of 13 residues. The V end was cut by 1 base, the J end by 4 bases, with 7 bases between. In germline, CDR1 is SGHDN, CDR2 FVKESK. The CDR3 region is CASSQGAGTEAFF. The CDR3 coding sequence is TGTGCCAGCAGCCAAGGGGCAGGCACTGAAGCTTTCTTT. Looking up the rest from reference TRBV14 and TRBJ1-1 gives the full variable domain: EAGVTQFPSHSVIEKGQTVTLRCDPISGHDNLYWYRRVMGKEIKFLLHFVKESKQDESGMPNNRFLAERTGGTYSTLKVQPAELEDSGVYFCASSQGAGTEAFFGQGTRLTVV.

The CDR3 bases are TGTGCCAGCAGCCCCGGACAGAGCTCCTACAATGAGCAGTTCTTC. Translation gives CASSPGQSSYNEQFF. The chain is built from TRBV5-6 and TRBJ2-1; D perhaps matches TRBD1 (6 bases). The V gene lost 4 bases and the J gene lost 0 bases, with 11 bases spanning the gap. This CDR3 has 15 amino acids. CDR1 is SGHDT, CDR2 YYEEEE, per germline.

The chain links TRBV13 to TRBJ2-7; perhaps D is TRBD1 or TRBD2 (5 bases each). Trimming left V 0 bases short and J 5 bases short, with 11 bases between. This CDR3 has 14 residues. Germline CDR1 is PRHDT and CDR2 is FYEKMQ (reference sequence). The CDR3 here is CASSLGGASNEQYV. For the CDR3, the DNA is TGTGCCAGCAGCTTAGGCGGGGCTAGCAACGAGCAGTACGTC.

This rearrangement joins TRBV6-5 to TRBJ2-7, with D possibly matching TRBD1 (5 bases). The CDR3 is 14 residues long. The germline V gene encodes CDR1 MNHEY and CDR2 SVGAGI. V gave up 2 bases and J gave up 3 bases, with 11 bases separating them. The CDR3: CASSYGQGIYEQYF. The CDR3 region has the DNA TGTGCCAGCAGTTACGGGCAGGGAATCTACGAGCAGTACTTC.

V usage is TRBV19 and J usage is TRBJ1-2, with 10 nucleotides matching TRBD1. This CDR3 has 15 amino acids. The V segment lost 5 bases and the J segment 5 bases; nucleotides outside the gene matches: 8. CDR1 is LNHDA and CDR2 is SQIVND in the germline V gene (reference sequence). CDR3 loop: CASSPTGGIVYGYTF. The CDR3 DNA sequence: TGTGCCAGTAGTCCGACAGGGGGCATTGTGTATGGCTACACCTTC.

This clone showed up just a few times. The chain couples TRBV6-6 to TRBJ2-7; no definite D call. Trimming removed 6 bases at V and 6 bases at J, with 9 bases between. Germline V gives CDR1 MNHNY, CDR2 SVGAGI (reference sequence). This CDR3 region has 11 residues. The CDR3 region has the DNA TGTGCCAGCAGCCCAGGATCCGAGCAGTACTTC. This encodes CASSPGSEQYF.

This chain uses TRBV5-8 with TRBJ2-7, with D hard to call. The V end was cut by 0 bases, the J end by 0 bases, with 7 bases between. Germline V CDR1 and CDR2: SGHTS, YDEGEE. CDR3 length: 14 amino acids. For the CDR3, the DNA is TGTGCCAGCAGCTTGGTGTTCGGCTCCTACGAGCAGTACGTC. This translates into CASSLVFGSYEQYV.

The CDR3 bases are TGCGCCAGCAGCTTGAACTTAATATTGGATTCGCAGTATTTT. Translated: CASSLNLILDSQYF. The chain couples TRBV5-1 to TRBJ2-3; D not certain. From germline, CDR1 is SGHRS and CDR2 YFSETQ. V lost 1 base and J 10 bases, leaving 16 bases between the germline ends. This CDR3 region has 14 residues.

The chain has TRBV27 and TRBJ2-7; D is perhaps TRBD1 (5 bases). This CDR3 contains 15 residues. CDR1 is MNHEY, CDR2 SMNVEV, per germline (reference sequence). Trimming left V 0 bases short and J 0 bases short, with 9 bases between. CDR3 residues: CASSLSDSSSYEQYF. The DNA for the CDR3 is TGTGCCAGCAGTTTATCTGACAGTAGCTCCTACGAGCAGTACTTC.

V is TRBV14 and J is TRBJ1-6; 7 positions agree with TRBD1. The CDR3 has 16 residues. In germline, CDR1 is SGHDN, CDR2 FVKESK. The V gene end was trimmed by 3 bases and the J gene end by 8 bases; junction bases not matched to a gene: 10. CDR3 sequence: CASSQETGEGDSPLHF. The CDR3 DNA reads TGTGCCAGCAGCCAGGAAACAGGGGAAGGTGATTCACCCCTCCACTTT. Using reference TRBV14 and TRBJ1-6 for the parts outside the CDR3, the full variable domain is EAGVTQFPSHSVIEKGQTVTLRCDPISGHDNLYWYRRVMGKEIKFLLHFVKESKQDESGMPNNRFLAERTGGTYSTLKVQPAELEDSGVYFCASSQETGEGDSPLHFGNGTRLTVT.

The chain combines TRBV23-1 with TRBJ2-7, with 8 nucleotides matching TRBD2. TRBV23-1 is an open reading frame whose function is uncertain. With V trimmed by 9 bases and J by 2 bases, 12 bases remained unmatched. This CDR3 has 15 amino acids. CDR3 DNA sequence: TGCGCCAGAACCCCCGGGGGGGGGAGGACCTACGAGCAGTACGTC. Translation: CARTPGGGRTYEQYV.

V and J are TRBV11-2 and TRBJ1-1; D perhaps matches TRBD1 (5 bases). Trimming cost V 3 bases and J 4 bases, with 15 bases left between them. This CDR3 spans 15 amino acids. Per the germline V gene, CDR1 is SGHAT and CDR2 is FQNNGV. CDR3 in DNA: TGTGCCAGCAGCTTTTATTCTGGGGGGATCACTGAAGCTTTCTTT. This encodes CASSFYSGGITEAFF.

The CDR3 DNA is TGTGCCAGCAGTTTAACGTGGGGGGCTTACGAGCAGTACTTC. It specifies CASSLTWGAYEQYF. The chain recombines TRBV27 with TRBJ2-7; D possibly uses TRBD1 or TRBD2 (6 bases each). Germline CDR1 is MNHEY and CDR2 is SMNVEV (reference sequence). The V gene lost 2 bases and the J gene lost 4 bases, with 12 bases spanning the gap. There are 14 residues in the CDR3.

The chain uses TRBV7-3 and TRBJ2-3, with D possibly being TRBD1 (6 bases). Germline lookup yields CDR1 SGHTA and CDR2 FQGTGA. Trimming pared 5 bases from V and 3 bases from J, leaving 15 bases between. This CDR3 region has 15 residues. The chain's CDR3 is CASSPMGTNTDTQYF. CDR3 DNA: TGTGCCAGCAGCCCGATGGGGACAAATACAGATACGCAGTATTTT.

The rearrangement joins TRBV29-1 to TRBJ1-2; no clear D gene. This CDR3 region has 11 residues. Germline V gene lookup returns CDR1 SQVTM and CDR2 ANQGSEA. V was cut by 4 bases and J by 5 bases, with 8 bases left in between. CDR3 bases: TGCAGCGTTGTAACAGATTATGGCTACACCTTC. It yields the protein CSVVTDYGYTF. Variable domain in full (rest from reference TRBV29-1 and TRBJ1-2): SAVISQKPSRDICQRGTSLTIQCQVDSQVTMMFWYRQQPGQSLTLIATANQGSEATYESGFVIDKFPISRPNLTFSTLTVSNMSPEDSSIYLCSVVTDYGYTFGSGTRLTVV.

V gene TRBV4-1 combines with J gene TRBJ1-6; D is ambiguous. Germline CDR1 reads MGHRA; CDR2 reads YSYEKL. This CDR3 region has 13 residues. The V and J ends lost 0 bases and 7 bases respectively, with 4 bases between them. CDR3: CASSQDRNSPLHF. DNA for the CDR3: TGCGCCAGCAGCCAAGATCGGAATTCACCCCTCCACTTT.

The chain employs TRBV11-2 and TRBJ2-7; 9 bases agree with TRBD1. The J segment lost 4 bases and the V segment lost 0 bases, leaving 4 bases of the junction unmatched. This CDR3 is built from 15 residues. The germline V gene encodes CDR1 SGHAT and CDR2 FQNNGV. The CDR3 reads CASSLDGQGRYEQYV. The CDR3 region has the DNA TGTGCCAGCAGCTTAGACGGACAGGGGCGATACGAGCAGTACGTC.

The genes are TRBV7-9 and TRBJ2-7; D ambiguous. The CDR3 is 12 residues long. V was shortened by 6 bases and J by 0 bases, with 6 bases between the two germline ends. Germline CDR1 reads SEHNR; CDR2 reads FQNEAQ (reference sequence). CDR3 nucleotides: TGTGCCAGCAGTCTCACCTCCTACGAGCAGTACTTC. This translates into CASSLTSYEQYF.

This chain links TRBV6-5 with TRBJ1-2; D call uncertain. CDR1 is MNHEY, CDR2 SVGAGI, per germline. V lost 4 bases, J lost 9 bases, and 18 bases lay in between. CDR3 length equals 14 residues. The CDR3 sequence: CASSSTDREICYTF. The CDR3 nucleotides read TGTGCCAGCAGTTCCACGGACCGGGAAATTTGCTACACCTTC.

V gene TRBV28 combines with J gene TRBJ1-5, with D possibly being TRBD1 (6 bases). Trimming left V 3 bases short and J 3 bases short, with 15 bases between. Germline V CDR1 and CDR2: MDHEN, SYDVKM. The CDR3 has 16 amino acids. The CDR3 region is CASSFRQGISNQPQHF. The CDR3, as DNA: TGTGCCAGCAGTTTTCGGCAGGGGATTTCCAATCAGCCCCAGCATTTT.

The chain carries TRBV4-1 and TRBJ2-7; 11 nucleotides line up with TRBD2. From germline, CDR1 is MGHRA and CDR2 YSYEKL. CDR3 length: 15 amino acids. V dropped 4 bases and J dropped 2; count of bases not matched to a gene: 4. CDR3 nucleotide sequence: TGCGCCAGCAGCCCGACTAGCGGGGTCCCCTACGAGCAGTACTTC. This sequence encodes CASSPTSGVPYEQYF.